This T cell receptor beta chain was sequenced in a study of OX40 agonist ivuxolimab in advanced cancers. Study overall: The study treated patients with ivuxolimab, an agonistic anti-OX40 (CD134) antibody. The study enrolled dose-escalation patients with hepatocellular carcinoma, melanoma, renal cell or head and neck cancer.

Assay used: immunoSEQ multiplex PCR; TCRdb lists only in-frame clones, some missing. The table lists some 80,000 clones, roughly 88% of them singletons, with under 7.5% in the top ten. V shed 2 bases and J shed 0 bases, with 2 bases lying between them. Germline V CDR1 and CDR2: SGHAT, FQNNGV. This CDR3 is 13 amino acids long. The chain is built from TRBV11-2 and TRBJ1-3; D not certain. This receptor was identified in an adult with an advanced solid tumor such as melanoma, head and neck, liver or kidney cancer. The sequencing here drew on CD4+ or CD8+ T cells sorted from blood, taken in a trial of the OX40 agonist ivuxolimab. The CDR3 spells CASSLYSGNTIYF. CDR3 nucleotides: TGTGCCAGCAGCTTATACTCTGGAAACACCATATATTTT. Supplemented by reference TRBV11-2 and TRBJ1-3, the full variable domain reads EAGVAQSPRYKIIEKRQSVAFWCNPISGHATLYWYQQILGQGPKLLIQFQNNGVVDDSQLPKDRFSAERLKGVDSTLKIQPAKLEDSAVYLCASSLYSGNTIYFGEGSWLTVV.